One sample yielded the 9 T cell receptor beta chains listed below, sequenced in a study of T cell repertoires in cytomegalovirus infection. TCRdb re-analysed the reads in MiXCR, keeping a single row per CDR3 protein. This table has approximately 250,000 distinct CDR3 sequences, 6.5% appearing once. The sequenced material came from PBMCs. These TCRs come from a human donor in good health (CMV status not recorded). Some clones in this sample may be carry-over from other donors' samples.

This clonotype was counted many times. The DNA of the CDR3 is TGTGCCAGCAGGTTGGACGGAAGGAACACTGAAGCTTTCTTT. It is translated as CASRLDGRNTEAFF. The chain recombines TRBV2 with TRBJ1-1; no clear D. Trimming removed 6 bases from V and 1 base from J, with 12 bases in between. The V gene's germline CDR1 is SNHLY and CDR2 FYNNEI. The CDR3 has 14 residues.

This clonotype was seen at least ten times. The V gene is TRBV2, the J gene TRBJ2-3; D uncertain. This CDR3 contains 9 residues. Germline loops: CDR1 SNHLY, CDR2 FYNNEI. V gave up 8 bases and J gave up 6 bases, with 3 bases separating them. CDR3 nucleotides: TGTGCCAGCGTGGATACGCAGTATTTT. Its translation: CASVDTQYF.

This clonotype has a count of ten or more. This rearrangement joins TRBV7-2 to TRBJ2-1, with 12 bases that match TRBD2. With V trimmed by 9 bases and J by 5 bases, 8 bases remained unmatched. The CDR3 is 15 residues long. The germline CDR1 and CDR2 sequences are SGHTA and FQGNSA. This CDR3 is CASWATSGGDNEQFF. The CDR3 DNA is TGTGCCAGTTGGGCGACTAGCGGGGGAGACAATGAGCAGTTCTTC.

This clonotype has at least ten counts. The chain employs TRBV28 and TRBJ2-3, with a weak D call TRBD2 (5 bases). The CDR3 is 13 amino acids. Germline V gene lookup returns CDR1 MDHEN and CDR2 SYDVKM. V shed 6 bases and J shed 3 bases, with 10 bases lying between them. CDR3 nucleotide sequence: TGTGCCAGCAGCACCTGGACTACAGATACGCAGTATTTT. Translating gives CASSTWTTDTQYF.

This rearrangement joins TRBV27 to TRBJ1-1; D gene ambiguous. Trimming cost V 10 bases and J 1 base, with 13 bases left between them. The CDR3 loop spans 13 amino acids. Germline assignment: CDR1 MNHEY and CDR2 SMNVEV (reference sequence). This CDR3 reads CANPPPGNTEAFF. For the CDR3, the DNA is TGTGCCAACCCCCCCCCGGGGAACACTGAAGCTTTCTTT.

This clonotype was observed many times. The chain combines TRBV28 with TRBJ2-7; D might be TRBD1 or TRBD2, each matching 6 bases. V was pared by 7 bases and J by 7 bases, with 20 bases between. There are 14 residues in the CDR3. CDR1 is MDHEN, CDR2 SYDVKM, per germline. This CDR3 is CASTRPGGSSEQYF. The CDR3 coding sequence is TGTGCCAGCACCCGCCCCGGGGGCTCGTCTGAGCAGTACTTC.

This clonotype was observed at least ten times. The chain employs TRBV7-2 and TRBJ2-5; D gene ambiguous. Germline CDR1 is SGHTA and CDR2 is FQGNSA. The length of the CDR3 is 16 residues. V lost 4 bases, J lost 5 bases, and 20 bases lay in between. In nucleotides, the CDR3 is TGTGCCAGCAGCTCCCCAGACCGCTCCTTCAAGGAGACCCAGTACTTC. This gives the protein CASSSPDRSFKETQYF.

In this sample, this clonotype turned up many times. The chain carries TRBV6-1 and TRBJ2-1; tentatively, D is TRBD1 (6 bases). V lost 6 bases to trimming and J lost 8 bases, with 14 bases between them. Germline loops: CDR1 MNHNS, CDR2 SASEGT. The CDR3 runs 13 residues. DNA of the CDR3: TGTGCCAGCAGCCACCCTACAGGGTATGAGCAGTTCTTC. It translates to CASSHPTGYEQFF.

This clonotype was observed many times. The V and J genes are TRBV6-6 and TRBJ1-2, with 7 bases matching TRBD1. V shed 6 bases, J shed 4 bases, and the junction held 8 bases outside the gene matches. From germline, CDR1 is MNHNY and CDR2 SVGAGI (reference sequence). The CDR3 runs 14 residues. As DNA, the CDR3 is TGTGCCAGCAGCTCCCACAGGGGATCCTATGGCTACACCTTC. This sequence encodes CASSSHRGSYGYTF.